A selection of T cell receptor beta chains follows, all from one sample in a study of a mutant IDH1 vaccine in newly diagnosed glioma. Clones were read by immunoSEQ multiplex PCR, and TCRdb kept only the in-frame ones, dropping some. This table holds around 31,000 clones, around 90% found once. Their cognate antigens are unknown. Specimen: PBMCs, collected from a glioma patient whose treatment included an IDH1 peptide vaccine. These receptors were collected from a man between 18 and 35 years old with glioma. CDR3s include the opening cysteine and the closing phenylalanine or tryptophan. A D gene is named only where the DNA matches it firmly. Clone sizes are given selectively: once, few, many, or a class where the clone is expanded.

clone_size j_call v_call d_call cdr3_aa cdr3_nt
. TRBJ2-7 TRBV6-5 TRBD1 CASSYSTGLYEQYF TGTGCCAGCAGTTACTCGACAGGGTTGTACGAGCAGTACTTC
. TRBJ1-1 TRBV6-5 TRBD1 CASRTDRGGITEAFF TGTGCCAGCAGGACCGACAGGGGAGGGATCACTGAAGCTTTCTTT
once TRBJ2-1 TRBV5-1 TRBD2 CASSLGRLAGAYNEQFF TGCGCCAGCAGCCTCGGGAGGCTAGCGGGAGCCTACAATGAGCAGTTCTTC
. TRBJ2-7 TRBV19 . CASSIAAAGEQYF TGTGCCAGTAGTATAGCGGCAGCCGGCGAGCAGTACTTC
few TRBJ1-4 TRBV4-2 . CASSTRGGAGEKLFF TGTGCCAGCAGCACGAGGGGGGGGGCGGGTGAAAAACTGTTTTTT
. TRBJ2-3 TRBV19 TRBD1 CASSARDRSRDTQYF TGTGCCAGTAGTGCCCGGGACAGGTCAAGAGATACGCAGTATTTT
. TRBJ2-2 TRBV7-8 . CASSLGEELFF TGTGCCAGCAGCTTAGGAGAGGAGCTGTTTTTT
. TRBJ2-7 TRBV5-1 . CASRLGTYEQYF TGCGCCAGCAGACTTGGGACCTACGAGCAGTACTTC
. TRBJ2-7 TRBV4-3 . CASSQDFPSSYEQYF TGCGCCAGCAGCCAAGATTTTCCCTCCTCCTACGAGCAGTACTTC
. TRBJ2-1 TRBV7-2 . CASSLLQPPNEQFF TGTGCCAGCAGCTTGTTACAGCCCCCCAATGAGCAGTTCTTC
. TRBJ1-2 TRBV6-6 . CASSYDRSYGYTF TGTGCCAGCAGTTACGACAGGTCCTATGGCTACACCTTC
. TRBJ2-1 TRBV19 . CASREVSGGYYNEQFF TGTGCCAGTAGGGAGGTCAGTGGGGGGTACTACAATGAGCAGTTCTTC
. TRBJ2-7 TRBV14 TRBD1 CASSQGTGLFYEQYF TGTGCCAGCAGCCAGGGGACAGGGCTTTTCTACGAGCAGTACTTC
. TRBJ1-4 TRBV28 . CASRRTASGEKLFF TGTGCCAGCAGACGCACCGCAAGCGGCGAAAAACTGTTTTTT
. TRBJ1-2 TRBV13 . CASSLGGASSNYGYTF TGTGCCAGCAGCTTAGGTGGGGCCTCTTCTAACTATGGCTACACCTTC
few TRBJ2-3 TRBV6-4 TRBD1 CASSAGTGGADTQYF TGTGCCAGCAGTGCCGGGACAGGGGGCGCAGATACGCAGTATTTT
. TRBJ1-2 TRBV5-1 . CASSLAGSGNYGYTF TGCGCCAGCAGCTTGGCAGGGTCAGGGAACTATGGCTACACCTTC
. TRBJ2-1 TRBV7-2 . CASSRRTFPEQFF TGTGCCAGCAGCCGGCGGACGTTCCCTGAGCAGTTCTTC
. TRBJ2-1 TRBV6-6 TRBD2 CASSSRLAEPYNEQFF TGTGCCAGCAGCTCCAGACTAGCGGAACCCTACAATGAGCAGTTCTTC
once TRBJ2-1 TRBV29-1 TRBD1 CSMKGQGATYNEQFF TGCAGCATGAAGGGACAGGGGGCTACCTACAATGAGCAGTTCTTC
. TRBJ2-7 TRBV7-2 TRBD2 CASSQTSGRAIAEQYF TGTGCCAGCAGCCAAACTAGCGGGAGGGCCATCGCCGAGCAGTACTTC
. TRBJ2-2 TRBV7-9 . CASSPFDRTNTGELFF TGTGCCAGCAGCCCCTTCGACAGGACGAACACCGGGGAGCTGTTTTTT
. TRBJ1-1 TRBV30 . CAWTGQRNTEAFF TGTGCCTGGACCGGACAGAGGAACACTGAAGCTTTCTTT
. TRBJ1-2 TRBV4-1 . CASSYGAGNYGYTF TGCGCCAGCAGCTACGGAGCAGGAAACTATGGCTACACCTTC
. TRBJ2-7 TRBV9 TRBD1 CASSPRTGSYEQYF TGTGCCAGCAGCCCCCGGACAGGTTCCTACGAGCAGTACTTC
. TRBJ2-7 TRBV1 . CTSSQGPTSAQSYEQYF TGCACCAGCAGCCAAGGGCCGACTAGCGCACAGTCCTACGAGCAGTACTTC
. TRBJ1-5 TRBV19 . CASSIRDQPQHF TGTGCCAGTAGTATAAGGGATCAGCCCCAGCATTTT